The 30 T cell receptor beta chains below were found in one sample sequenced in a study of cytomegalovirus exposure and HLA in healthy donors. Vbeta (60) and Jbeta (13) primers were used in the PCR. Libraries were prepared by immunoSEQ multiplex PCR; TCRdb keeps only in-frame clonotypes and omits some of them. Here the sample spans 90,000 to 120,000 clones, roughly 76% being singletons. Source material: PBMCs. These receptor sequences come from a man between 18 and 35 years old in good health and CMV-seronegative.

The chain carries TRBV15 and TRBJ2-6; D gene uncertain. The V gene's germline CDR1 is LNHNV and CDR2 YYDKDF (reference sequence). The CDR3 is 14 amino acids. Trimming removed 5 bases from V and 1 base from J, with 6 bases in between. The DNA of the CDR3 is TGTGCCACCAGCCCCTCTTCTGGGGCCAACGTCCTGACTTTC. Its protein is CATSPSSGANVLTF.

The chain recombines TRBV6-6 with TRBJ1-1; D possibly corresponds to TRBD1 (6 bases). The CDR3 totals 15 residues. Germline V CDR1 and CDR2: MNHNY, SVGAGI (reference sequence). The V gene lost 4 bases and the J gene lost 0 bases, with 12 bases spanning the gap. CDR3 sequence: CASSSPTGMNTEAFF. For the CDR3, the DNA is TGTGCCAGCAGTTCCCCGACAGGTATGAACACTGAAGCTTTCTTT.

This rearrangement joins TRBV6-1 to TRBJ2-7, with D maybe TRBD1 (5 bases). V was trimmed by 5 bases and J by 1 base, leaving 12 bases between them. CDR1 is MNHNS and CDR2 is SASEGT in the germline V gene. The CDR3 spans 14 residues. CDR3 in amino acids: CASSRTLPSYEQYF. The CDR3 region has the DNA TGTGCCAGCAGTAGGACACTACCTTCCTACGAGCAGTACTTC.

V usage is TRBV10-2 and J usage is TRBJ1-2, with D possibly being TRBD1 (5 bases). V shed 6 bases and J shed 6 bases, with 14 bases lying between them. Germline V gene sequence: CDR1 WSHSY, CDR2 SAAADI. The length of the CDR3 is 13 residues. The CDR3 DNA reads TGCGCCAGCAGCCCCCTAGGGGCGAATGGCTACACCTTC. Protein sequence: CASSPLGANGYTF.

J is TRBJ1-5 and V is TRBV10-1; 8 bases are a match to TRBD1. The CDR3 runs 19 residues. The V and J ends lost 0 bases and 2 bases, in that order; junction bases with no gene match: 12. CDR1 is WNHNN, CDR2 SYGVQD, per germline (reference sequence). The CDR3, as DNA: TGCGCCAGCAGTGAGTCGAGAGGTGGGCAGGGGGCAGGCAATCAGCCCCAGCATTTT. Its protein is CASSESRGGQGAGNQPQHF.

The chain is built from TRBV28 and TRBJ2-3; D possibly corresponds to TRBD1 (7 bases). The CDR3 consists of 15 residues. V gave up 6 bases and J gave up 0 bases, with 13 bases separating them. The V gene's germline CDR1 is MDHEN and CDR2 SYDVKM. The CDR3: CASSQGGKSTDTQYF. In DNA form, the CDR3 reads TGTGCCAGCAGCCAGGGGGGTAAGAGCACAGATACGCAGTATTTT.

The genes are TRBV21-1 and TRBJ2-5; the tabulated D call, TRBD2, remains unverified against the DNA. TRBV21-1 is assigned pseudogene status. This CDR3 is built from 13 residues. The DNA of the CDR3 is TGTGCCAGCACCCCCCCCCACGGGAAGACCCAGTACTTC. This translates into CASTPPHGKTQYF.

J is TRBJ1-4 and V is TRBV2, with D maybe TRBD1 (5 bases). The germline CDR1 and CDR2 sequences are SNHLY and FYNNEI. Trimming took off 7 bases at V and 5 bases at J, with 17 bases between the two ends. CDR3 length: 15 residues. The CDR3 region has the DNA TGTGCCAGCACCCCCCGCGGGACGGGGAATGAAAAACTGTTTTTT. It translates to CASTPRGTGNEKLFF.

The V gene is TRBV9, the J gene TRBJ2-2; TRBD2 agrees at 9 bases. Losses at the gene ends were 4 bases for V and 5 bases for J; bases not matched to a gene: 9. Germline-derived CDR1 and CDR2 are SGDLS and YYNGEE. There are 16 residues in the CDR3. Written as DNA, the CDR3 is TGTGCCAGCAGCCCCCGTGGTAGCGGGGGAACCGGGGAGCTGTTTTTT. Its protein product is CASSPRGSGGTGELFF.

The chain is built from TRBV19 and TRBJ2-1; perhaps TRBD2 as D (5 bases). V was trimmed by 6 bases and J by 0 bases, leaving 12 bases between them. Germline V gives CDR1 LNHDA, CDR2 SQIVND (reference sequence). The CDR3 loop spans 15 amino acids. The CDR3 DNA is TGTGCCAGTAGCGAGGACTCAAGCTCCTACAATGAGCAGTTCTTC. Residues: CASSEDSSSYNEQFF.

The chain has TRBV5-1 and TRBJ2-1; D is unresolved. The length of the CDR3 is 14 residues. V dropped 4 bases and J dropped 4 bases, with 12 bases sitting between them. From germline, CDR1 is SGHRS and CDR2 YFSETQ. The CDR3 DNA reads TGCGCCAGCAGCCCCGCGTTCACGTACAATGAGCAGTTCTTC. Protein: CASSPAFTYNEQFF.

The chain carries TRBV29-1 and TRBJ1-2, with D tentatively TRBD1 (6 bases). The CDR3 spans 13 residues. Germline V gene lookup returns CDR1 SQVTM and CDR2 ANQGSEA. The V end was cut by 5 bases, the J end by 0 bases, with 10 bases between. In DNA, the CDR3 is TGCAGCGTTCAGACAGGAGCTAACTATGGCTACACCTTC. Translated: CSVQTGANYGYTF.

The rearrangement links TRBV28 to TRBJ1-5; no firm D call. V was trimmed by 7 bases and J by 7 bases, leaving 11 bases between them. The length of the CDR3 is 12 residues. In germline, CDR1 is MDHEN, CDR2 SYDVKM. Here the CDR3 DNA reads TGTGCCAGCACACAAACGGAGCAGCCCCAGCATTTT. Amino acid sequence: CASTQTEQPQHF.

The chain couples TRBV19 to TRBJ1-6; TRBD1 agrees at 10 bases. J lost 11 bases, V lost 6 bases, and 4 bases had no gene match. Germline lookup yields CDR1 LNHDA and CDR2 SQIVND (reference sequence). The CDR3 sequence is 13 residues long. CDR3 region: CASRRTGGTPLHF. The CDR3 nucleotides read TGTGCCAGTAGGCGGACAGGGGGGACACCCCTCCACTTT.

The genes are TRBV19 and TRBJ2-6; perhaps TRBD1 as D (5 bases). The CDR3 extends over 18 amino acids. V shed 2 bases and J shed 1 base, with 15 bases lying between them. Germline CDR1 and CDR2: LNHDA and SQIVND (reference sequence). CDR3 in amino acids: CASSITHNAGSGANVLTF. CDR3 in DNA: TGTGCCAGTAGTATAACTCACAACGCAGGGTCTGGGGCCAACGTCCTGACTTTC.

The chain joins TRBV19 to TRBJ2-3; 7 bases are shared with TRBD2. The CDR3 has 15 amino acids. Germline V gene lookup returns CDR1 LNHDA and CDR2 SQIVND (reference sequence). The trim removed 4 bases at V and 2 bases at J, leaving 6 bases unmatched. CDR3 DNA sequence: TGTGCCAGTAGTACTAAAGCGGGGTTCACAGATACGCAGTATTTT. Translating gives CASSTKAGFTDTQYF.

The table lists this clone with a count of one. V is TRBV5-8 and J is TRBJ1-2; no clear D gene. V lost 2 bases to trimming and J lost 3 bases, with 20 bases between them. The length of the CDR3 is 17 residues. Looked up from germline, CDR1 is SGHTS and CDR2 is YDEGEE. CDR3 amino acids: CASSFPPGGYGDYGYTF. The CDR3 DNA sequence: TGTGCCAGCAGCTTCCCCCCGGGTGGATACGGGGACTATGGCTACACCTTC.

The chain joins TRBV19 to TRBJ1-4, with D maybe TRBD1 (5 bases). V lost 5 bases, J lost 6 bases, and 25 bases lay in between. Germline lookup yields CDR1 LNHDA and CDR2 SQIVND (reference sequence). The CDR3 is made up of 18 amino acids. The DNA of the CDR3 is TGTGCCAGTAGTTCCCGGGGGAACCCGGGGATGGACGATGAAAAACTGTTTTTT. It codes for CASSSRGNPGMDDEKLFF.

The rearrangement links TRBV2 to TRBJ2-3; 7 nucleotides agree with TRBD1. The CDR3 totals 14 residues. Germline assignment: CDR1 SNHLY and CDR2 FYNNEI. Losses at the gene ends were 7 bases for V and 1 base for J; bases not matched to a gene: 5. In DNA, the CDR3 is TGTGCCAGCATTTACCAGGGGGGCACAGATACGCAGTATTTT. Residues: CASIYQGGTDTQYF. Full variable domain (outside the CDR3, taken from reference TRBV2 and TRBJ2-3): EPEVTQTPSHQVTQMGQEVILRCVPISNHLYFYWYRQILGQKVEFLVSFYNNEISEKSEIFDDQFSVERPDGSNFTLKIRSTKLEDSAMYFCASIYQGGTDTQYFGPGTRLTVL.

V is TRBV7-2 and J is TRBJ2-1; the match to TRBD1 covers 8 bases. After removal of 5 bases from V and 5 bases from J, the junction contained 8 bases not matched to a gene. The CDR3 totals 15 residues. CDR1 and CDR2 (germline): SGHTA, FQGNSA. As DNA, the CDR3 is TGTGCCAGCAGCACCGGACAGGGACTCCACAATGAGCAGTTCTTC. It encodes CASSTGQGLHNEQFF.

This chain connects TRBV18 to TRBJ1-1; D not certain. V lost 3 bases and J lost 3, with 14 bases in between. From germline, CDR1 is KGHSH and CDR2 LQKENI. The CDR3 runs 15 residues. Written as DNA, the CDR3 is TGTGCCAGCTCACCCCTGCGGTCTTTGGACACTGAAGCTTTCTTT. Protein sequence: CASSPLRSLDTEAFF.

V is TRBV19 and J is TRBJ2-1; D may be TRBD2 (5 bases). The CDR3 runs to 13 residues. V lost 2 bases, J lost 7 bases, and 9 bases lay in between. Germline V gives CDR1 LNHDA, CDR2 SQIVND (reference sequence). CDR3 nucleotides: TGTGCCAGTAGTATACCACTAGGGAATGAGCAGTTCTTC. Translating it yields CASSIPLGNEQFF.

This chain joins TRBV7-3 and TRBJ1-2; a possible D gene is TRBD1 (6 bases). The germline V gene encodes CDR1 SGHTA and CDR2 FQGTGA. The CDR3 has 14 amino acids. V was cut by 1 base and J by 6 bases, with 12 bases left in between. The CDR3 region is CASSLRAGGHGYTF. Here the CDR3 DNA reads TGTGCCAGCAGCTTAAGGGCGGGGGGCCATGGCTACACCTTC.

This chain joins TRBV6-5 and TRBJ2-2, with D possibly being TRBD1 (5 bases). Trimming stripped 2 bases from V and 6 bases from J, with 13 bases between. Germline loops: CDR1 MNHEY, CDR2 SVGAGI. The CDR3 loop spans 15 amino acids. CDR3 bases: TGTGCCAGCAGTTACGGAGTCTTAGGGGCCGGGGAGCTGTTTTTT. As protein: CASSYGVLGAGELFF.

The V gene is TRBV5-1, the J gene TRBJ1-1; 10 positions match TRBD1. The V gene end was trimmed by 1 base and the J gene end by 3 bases; junction bases not matched to a gene: 9. The CDR3 spans 17 residues. The germline CDR1 and CDR2 sequences are SGHRS and YFSETQ. CDR3 region: CASSLRPGTGADTEAFF. For the CDR3, the DNA is TGCGCCAGCAGCTTGCGTCCCGGGACAGGGGCGGACACTGAAGCTTTCTTT.

The chain couples TRBV29-1 to TRBJ1-1, with D possibly matching TRBD1 (5 bases). CDR3 length: 13 amino acids. Germline loops: CDR1 SQVTM, CDR2 ANQGSEA. V lost 7 bases, J lost 7 bases, and 19 bases lay in between. Written as DNA, the CDR3 is TGCAGCGCGACCCCGGCGAAGGGGTATGAAGCTTTCTTT. It translates to CSATPAKGYEAFF.

The sample holds one count of this clone. V and J are TRBV5-5 and TRBJ2-5, with 7 bases that match TRBD2. The CDR3 consists of 15 residues. The germline gives CDR1 SGHKS, CDR2 YYEKEE (reference sequence). The ends lost 4 bases at V and 1 base at J; junction bases unmatched: 7. CDR3 sequence: CASSTGLAAQETQYF. The DNA of the CDR3 is TGTGCCAGCAGCACGGGGCTAGCGGCCCAAGAGACCCAGTACTTC.

J is TRBJ1-1 and V is TRBV5-6; TRBD1 agrees at 7 bases. Germline-derived CDR1 and CDR2 are SGHDT and YYEEEE. The CDR3 covers 13 residues. V was clipped by 0 bases and J by 11 bases; unmatched bases: 7. As DNA, the CDR3 is TGTGCCAGCAGCTTGGGGTCGACAGGGCCTGCTTTCTTT. Amino acid sequence: CASSLGSTGPAFF. The full variable domain, in which reference TRBV5-6 and TRBJ1-1 provide the parts outside the CDR3, is DAGVTQSPTHLIKTRGQQVTLRCSPKSGHDTVSWYQQALGQGPQFIFQYYEEEERQRGNFPDRFSGHQFPNYSSELNVNALLLGDSALYLCASSLGSTGPAFFGQGTRLTVV.

This clone has just one count. The chain is built from TRBV18 and TRBJ1-1; possibly TRBD1 for D (5 bases). V lost 0 bases, J lost 0 bases, and 5 bases lay in between. This CDR3 has 14 amino acids. CDR1 and CDR2 (germline): KGHSH, LQKENI. The CDR3 bases are TGTGCCAGCTCACCACCGGGGCTGAACACTGAAGCTTTCTTT. Translation: CASSPPGLNTEAFF.

V gene TRBV25-1 combines with J gene TRBJ1-5; D remains ambiguous. V lost 1 base and J 9 bases, leaving 19 bases between the germline ends. Per the germline V gene, CDR1 is MGHDK and CDR2 is SYGVNS. This CDR3 contains 16 residues. CDR3 in amino acids: CASSESAGPGLGPQHF. The CDR3 bases are TGTGCCAGCAGTGAATCTGCAGGTCCGGGGTTGGGGCCCCAGCATTTT. Filled out from reference TRBV25-1 and TRBJ1-5, the complete variable domain reads EADIYQTPRYLVIGTGKKITLECSQTMGHDKMYWYQQDPGMELHLIHYSYGVNSTEKGDLSSESTVSRIRTEHFPLTLESARPSHTSQYLCASSESAGPGLGPQHFGDGTRLSIL.